Listed here are 31 T cell receptor beta chains from one sample, sequenced in a study of T-cell reconstitution after alpha-beta-depleted transplantation in children. Unique molecular identifiers were used to barcode this TCRbeta library. TCRdb re-called the PCR reads with MiXCR, one entry per CDR3 protein. The repertoire holds under 450,000 distinct CDR3 sequences, with around 16% as singletons. The material was PBMCs, mostly from graft donor cells, obtained 360 days after TCRalphabeta/CD19-depleted stem cell transplant. Receptors originate from a boy less than two years old who had a stem cell transplant for Wiskott-Aldrich syndrome, so the T cells may come from the graft donor.

This chain links TRBV7-9 with TRBJ2-1; 10 bases match TRBD1. There are 16 residues in the CDR3. Germline trimming cut 7 bases from V and 6 bases from J; bases unmatched to any gene: 12. Germline CDR1 reads SEHNR; CDR2 reads FQNEAQ (reference sequence). CDR3 DNA sequence: TGTGCCAGCACACCTACACAGGGACAGGGGATCAATGAGCAGTTCTTC. Translated, it gives CASTPTQGQGINEQFF. The full variable domain, with the rest looked up from reference TRBV7-9 and TRBJ2-1, is DTGVSQNPRHKITKRGQNVTFRCDPISEHNRLYWYRQTLGQGPEFLTYFQNEAQLEKSRLLSDRFSAERPKGSFSTLEIQRTEQGDSAMYLCASTPTQGQGINEQFFGPGTRLTVL.

The chain couples TRBV21-1 to TRBJ2-1; the tabulated D call, TRBD2, remains unverified against the DNA. TRBV21-1 is recorded as a pseudogene. The CDR3 is 17 amino acids. CDR3 in DNA: TGTGCCAGCAGCAATGGAGTTAGCGGAAGCTCCTACAATGAGCAGTTCTTC. Translated: CASSNGVSGSSYNEQFF.

This sequence joins TRBV2 and TRBJ2-5; no reliable D call. Germline values: CDR1 SNHLY, CDR2 FYNNEI. The CDR3 length is 13 residues. The V end was cut by 2 bases, the J end by 4 bases, with 8 bases between. CDR3 region: CASSENLPETQYF. CDR3 bases: TGTGCCAGCAGTGAAAACCTCCCAGAGACCCAGTACTTC.

A few counts support this clonotype. The chain employs TRBV20-1 and TRBJ2-1; 7 bases align to TRBD1. V dropped 4 bases and J dropped 4; count of bases not matched to a gene: 7. CDR3 size: 14 residues. Germline V gene data show CDR1 as DFQATT and CDR2 as SNEGSKA (reference sequence). CDR3 coding DNA: TGCAGTGCTATCTACCGGGACAGATACAATGAGCAGTTCTTC. Translating gives CSAIYRDRYNEQFF.

This clonotype was counted only a few times. The chain employs TRBV12-3 or TRBV12-4 and TRBJ1-5; no firm D call. This CDR3 comprises 13 residues. V lost 6 bases and J lost 5, with 11 bases in between. DNA of the CDR3: TGTGCCAGCAGACTAAATTTCCATCAGCCCCAGCATTTT. Translated: CASRLNFHQPQHF.

The table lists this clonotype with a few counts. The CDR3 loop is CASSLLAGGSTGELFF. The CDR3 bases are TGTGCCAGCAGCTTACTGGCGGGGGGGTCCACCGGGGAGCTGTTTTTT. The chain has TRBV7-2 and TRBJ2-2, with 9 bases fitting TRBD2. This CDR3 comprises 16 residues. Trimming at V came to 2 bases and at J to 4 bases, leaving 5 bases not matched to a gene. Germline CDR1 and CDR2: SGHTA and FQGNSA. Full variable domain (remainder filled in from reference TRBV7-2 and TRBJ2-2): GAGVSQSPSNKVTEKGKDVELRCDPISGHTALYWYRQSLGQGLEFLIYFQGNSAPDKSGLPSDRFSAERTGGSVSTLTIQRTQQEDSAVYLCASSLLAGGSTGELFFGEGSRLTVL.

A few counts support this clonotype. This rearrangement joins TRBV7-9 to TRBJ2-5; D ambiguous. Between the trimmed V and J ends, which lost 7 bases and 5 bases, there was a span of 8 bases. Per germline, CDR1 SEHNR and CDR2 FQNEAQ (reference sequence). This CDR3 region has 11 residues. This chain's CDR3 is CASTHGETQYF. DNA of the CDR3: TGTGCCAGCACCCACGGGGAGACCCAGTACTTC.

This clonotype has a handful of counts. The genes are TRBV7-2 and TRBJ2-1; no clear D gene. Germline assignment: CDR1 SGHTA and CDR2 FQGNSA. This CDR3 is built from 12 residues. V was clipped by 5 bases and J by 10 bases, with 12 bases between them. CDR3 coding DNA: TGTGCCAGCAGCGTCTCAGGCCGGGAGCAGTTCTTC. Translated, it gives CASSVSGREQFF.

This clonotype was seen a few times. The genes are TRBV25-1 and TRBJ1-6; the D is unclear. V lost 8 bases to trimming and J lost 9 bases, with 2 bases between them. Germline V gene data show CDR1 as MGHDK and CDR2 as SYGVNS. The CDR3 covers 9 residues. The CDR3 DNA follows: TGTGCCAGCGGTTCACCCCTCCACTTT. The encoded protein is CASGSPLHF. The full variable domain, in which reference TRBV25-1 and TRBJ1-6 provide the parts outside the CDR3, is EADIYQTPRYLVIGTGKKITLECSQTMGHDKMYWYQQDPGMELHLIHYSYGVNSTEKGDLSSESTVSRIRTEHFPLTLESARPSHTSQYLCASGSPLHFGNGTRLTVT.

The chain links TRBV2 to TRBJ2-1; D gene unclear. The CDR3 sequence is 12 residues long. The germline CDR1 and CDR2 sequences are SNHLY and FYNNEI. V was trimmed by 5 bases and J by 7 bases, leaving 9 bases between them. The chain's CDR3 is CASSYRRNEQFF. The DNA of the CDR3 is TGTGCCAGCAGTTACAGAAGGAATGAGCAGTTCTTC.

This clonotype was picked up a small number of times. CDR3 DNA: TGCAGGCCGTCTGGGGAGCCCTACGAGCAGTACTTC. The encoded protein is CRPSGEPYEQYF. The chain uses TRBV20-1 and TRBJ2-7; a possible D gene is TRBD2 (5 bases). The germline gives CDR1 DFQATT, CDR2 SNEGSKA (reference sequence). CDR3 size: 12 residues.

The V gene is TRBV6-6, the J gene TRBJ1-5; TRBD1 aligns across 8 bases. V was pared by 6 bases and J by 7 bases, with 5 bases of the junction left unmatched. The CDR3 extends over 13 amino acids. Germline lookup yields CDR1 MNHNY and CDR2 SVGAGI (reference sequence). The CDR3, as DNA: TGTGCCAGCAGACAGACAGGGGACCAGCCCCAGCATTTT. It specifies CASRQTGDQPQHF.

Here the CDR3 DNA reads TGCGCCAGCAGCCAAGGACTCAGGAGGGGCTACCAAGAGACCCAGTACTTC. This codes for CASSQGLRRGYQETQYF. This chain connects TRBV4-1 to TRBJ2-5, with D maybe TRBD2 (6 bases). CDR1 MGHRA and CDR2 YSYEKL come from the germline V gene. V lost 1 base to trimming and J lost 0 bases, with 15 bases between them. There are 17 residues in the CDR3.

V is TRBV28 and J is TRBJ1-5; 10 bases agree with TRBD1. V gave up 2 bases and J gave up 3 bases; unmatched junction bases: 7. This CDR3 region has 17 residues. Looked up from germline, CDR1 is MDHEN and CDR2 is SYDVKM. CDR3 sequence (DNA): TGTGCCAGCAGTTTAAGGGACAGGGGAACGCCCAATCAGCCCCAGCATTTT. It specifies CASSLRDRGTPNQPQHF. The full variable domain, with the rest looked up from reference TRBV28 and TRBJ1-5, is DVKVTQSSRYLVKRTGEKVFLECVQDMDHENMFWYRQDPGLGLRLIYFSYDVKMKEKGDIPEGYSVSREKKERFSLILESASTNQTSMYLCASSLRDRGTPNQPQHFGDGTRLSIL.

This clonotype occurred a few times. This chain uses TRBV20-1 with TRBJ2-7; 11 nucleotides match TRBD2. Per the germline V gene, CDR1 is DFQATT and CDR2 is SNEGSKA (reference sequence). This CDR3 has 15 amino acids. V shed 0 bases, J shed 0 bases, and the junction held 1 base outside the gene matches. The chain's CDR3 is CSARDSGRASYEQYF. CDR3 bases: TGCAGTGCTAGAGATAGCGGGAGGGCCTCCTACGAGCAGTACTTC.

There are a few counts of this clonotype. The chain links TRBV12-3 or TRBV12-4 to TRBJ2-7, with 7 bases lining up with TRBD2. After removal of 4 bases from V and 0 bases from J, the junction contained 6 bases not matched to a gene. The CDR3 sequence is 15 residues long. DNA for the CDR3: TGTGCCAGCAGTTCGACTAGCCATAGCTCCTACGAGCAGTACTTC. Amino acids: CASSSTSHSSYEQYF.

The chain carries TRBV6-2 or TRBV6-3 and TRBJ2-6; D possibly corresponds to TRBD1 (5 bases). Germline CDR1 and CDR2: MNHEY and SVGEGT. Trimming shortened V by 2 bases and J by 1 base, and 18 bases separated the two germline ends. The CDR3 is made up of 19 amino acids. CDR3 in DNA: TGTGCCAGCAGTTACGACTCCAGACAGTCCTTTTCTGGGGCCAACGTCCTGACTTTC. Translated: CASSYDSRQSFSGANVLTF.

The V call is TRBV29-1, the J call TRBJ2-7; 8 bases align to TRBD2. The germline V gene has CDR1 SQVTM and CDR2 ANQGSEA. CDR3 size: 13 residues. V dropped 6 bases and J dropped 6; count of bases not matched to a gene: 10. This CDR3 is CSVAGVVTGEQYF. In DNA form, the CDR3 reads TGCAGCGTAGCGGGAGTTGTAACGGGCGAGCAGTACTTC.

The V gene is TRBV5-1, the J gene TRBJ2-7; maybe TRBD1 (6 bases). Trimming took 7 bases from V and 3 from J, leaving 11 bases between them. Germline loops: CDR1 SGHRS, CDR2 YFSETQ. The CDR3 has 12 amino acids. CDR3 bases: TGCGCCAGCTCAATCAGGGGCTACGAGCAGTACTTC. Protein product: CASSIRGYEQYF.

This clonotype was counted many times. The J gene is TRBJ2-3, the V gene TRBV20-1; 8 nucleotides align to TRBD1. V was clipped by 0 bases and J by 1 base; unmatched bases: 3. Per germline, CDR1 DFQATT and CDR2 SNEGSKA (reference sequence). The length of the CDR3 is 15 residues. CDR3 nucleotides: TGCAGTGCTAGAGATGAGGACAGGGGCACAGATACGCAGTATTTT. Translating it yields CSARDEDRGTDTQYF.

This clonotype was seen more than once but under ten times. The rearrangement joins TRBV5-1 to TRBJ1-5; D is possibly TRBD1 (5 bases). Trimming removed 4 bases at V and 7 bases at J, with 12 bases between. Per germline, CDR1 SGHRS and CDR2 YFSETQ. The CDR3 length is 13 residues. The CDR3, as DNA: TGCGCCAGCAGCGGGCAGGGAGGCCAGCCCCAGCATTTT. This gives the protein CASSGQGGQPQHF.

This clonotype was seen many times. The chain links TRBV7-2 to TRBJ2-1; D is perhaps TRBD1 (6 bases). V was trimmed by 1 base and J by 5 bases, leaving 9 bases between them. The CDR3 is 14 amino acids. Germline lookup yields CDR1 SGHTA and CDR2 FQGNSA. Here the CDR3 DNA reads TGTGCCAGCAGCTTAGTTCAGGGGAACAATGAGCAGTTCTTC. It is translated as CASSLVQGNNEQFF.

This rearrangement joins TRBV29-1 to TRBJ2-1; D unresolved. The germline V and J ends were trimmed by 3 bases and 8 bases, with 14 bases remaining between them. CDR1 is SQVTM, CDR2 ANQGSEA, per germline. There are 13 residues in the CDR3. CDR3 DNA sequence: TGCAGCGTTGAGACCCGACCTCCGGATGAGCAGTTCTTC. It yields the protein CSVETRPPDEQFF.

The rearrangement links TRBV12-3 or TRBV12-4 to TRBJ2-1; the D gene could be TRBD1 or TRBD2 (5 bases each). The CDR3 is made up of 18 amino acids. Trimming removed 8 bases at V and 6 bases at J, with 29 bases between. CDR3 region: CASLPTLRGQGAGNEQFF. Here the CDR3 DNA reads TGTGCCAGCCTCCCAACCTTGAGGGGCCAGGGTGCGGGCAATGAGCAGTTCTTC.

Many counts were recorded for this clonotype. The chain joins TRBV13 to TRBJ2-6; D is unclear. V lost 4 bases, J lost 0 bases, and 16 bases lay in between. The germline CDR1 and CDR2 sequences are PRHDT and FYEKMQ (reference sequence). The CDR3 sequence is 18 residues long. CDR3 DNA: TGTGCCAGCAGCTACCAAGTATCAATCCACTCTGGGGCCAACGTCCTGACTTTC. Residues: CASSYQVSIHSGANVLTF.

V is TRBV30 and J is TRBJ1-6; 10 nucleotides agree with TRBD1. Germline V gives CDR1 GTSNPN, CDR2 SVGIG (reference sequence). This CDR3 has 17 residues. Losses at the gene ends were 2 bases for V and 9 bases for J; bases not matched to a gene: 13. DNA of the CDR3: TGTGCCTGGAGTACTCGGGACAGGGGAAAAGGTGGTTCACCCCTCCACTTT. It codes for CAWSTRDRGKGGSPLHF.

The genes are TRBV5-1 and TRBJ2-7; 10 bases fit TRBD1. V was clipped by 4 bases and J by 5 bases; unmatched bases: 3. The CDR3 has 13 amino acids. Germline V CDR1 and CDR2: SGHRS, YFSETQ. CDR3 DNA: TGCGCCAGCAGCCGGACAGGGGGTGACGAGCAGTACTTC. This codes for CASSRTGGDEQYF.

This clonotype appeared a few times. The chain uses TRBV25-1 and TRBJ1-1; D is unresolved. The germline V and J ends were trimmed by 8 bases and 3 bases, with 16 bases remaining between them. Germline CDR1 is MGHDK and CDR2 is SYGVNS. The CDR3 has 14 residues. The CDR3 reads CASGAPVLYTEAFF. For the CDR3, the DNA is TGTGCCAGCGGAGCCCCGGTCCTTTACACTGAAGCTTTCTTT.

The CDR3 loop is CASSQEGTGRGYTF. As DNA, the CDR3 is TGCGCCAGCAGCCAAGAGGGGACAGGGAGAGGCTACACCTTC. The chain employs TRBV4-3 and TRBJ1-2; TRBD1 matches 9 bases. Trimming cost V 0 bases and J 8 bases; bases outside gene matches: 4. Germline assignment: CDR1 LGHNA and CDR2 YSLEER. The CDR3 totals 14 residues.

The V gene is TRBV11-1, the J gene TRBJ2-3; TRBD2 matches 14 bases. CDR1 is SGHAT and CDR2 is FQDESV in the germline V gene (reference sequence). The CDR3 is made up of 18 amino acids. The J segment lost 2 bases and the V segment lost 2 bases, leaving 6 bases of the junction unmatched. CDR3 protein: CASSLRRLAGGITDTQYF. CDR3 sequence (DNA): TGTGCCAGCAGCTTACGACGACTAGCGGGAGGGATCACAGATACGCAGTATTTT.

The gene calls are TRBV6-1 and TRBJ2-2, with D uncertain. Germline-derived CDR1 and CDR2 are MNHNS and SASEGT. CDR3 length: 14 amino acids. V dropped 5 bases and J dropped 2 bases, with 9 bases sitting between them. CDR3 residues: CASSKTQNTGELFF. For the CDR3, the DNA is TGTGCCAGCAGTAAAACACAAAACACCGGGGAGCTGTTTTTT.